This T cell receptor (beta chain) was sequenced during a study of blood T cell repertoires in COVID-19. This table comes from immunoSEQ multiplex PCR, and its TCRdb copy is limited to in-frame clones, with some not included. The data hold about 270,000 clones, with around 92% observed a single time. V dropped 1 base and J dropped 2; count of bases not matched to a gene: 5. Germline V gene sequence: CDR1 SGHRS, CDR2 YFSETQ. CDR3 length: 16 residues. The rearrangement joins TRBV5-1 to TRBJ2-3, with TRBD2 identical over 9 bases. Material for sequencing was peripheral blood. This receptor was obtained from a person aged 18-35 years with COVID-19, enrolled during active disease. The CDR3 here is CASSLMAGGPTDTQYF. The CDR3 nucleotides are TGCGCCAGCAGCTTGATGGCGGGAGGGCCCACAGATACGCAGTATTTT.